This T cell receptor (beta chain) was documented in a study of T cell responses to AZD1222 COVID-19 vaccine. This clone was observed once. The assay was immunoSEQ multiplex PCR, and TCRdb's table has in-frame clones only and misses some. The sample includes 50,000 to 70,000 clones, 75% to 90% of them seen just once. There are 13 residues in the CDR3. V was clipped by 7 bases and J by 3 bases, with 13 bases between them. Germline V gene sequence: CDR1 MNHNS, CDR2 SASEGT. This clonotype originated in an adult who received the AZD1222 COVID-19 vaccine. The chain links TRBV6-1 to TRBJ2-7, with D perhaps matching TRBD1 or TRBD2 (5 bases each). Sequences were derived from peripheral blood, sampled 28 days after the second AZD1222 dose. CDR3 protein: CASIRDGLYEQYF. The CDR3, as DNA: TGTGCCAGCATTAGGGACGGACTCTACGAGCAGTACTTC.